This T cell receptor (beta chain) comes out of a study of cytomegalovirus exposure and HLA in healthy donors. The PCR contained 60 Vbeta and 13 Jbeta primers. As processed by the authors: As a later analysis found, there were 80 million to 90 million unique TCR beta chains, of which roughly 11 million were shared. Profiled with immunoSEQ multiplex PCR; TCRdb holds only in-frame clones, not every one. Clonal size and the V and J genes are those of that table, whereas D and trimming came from the DNA. In the table there are 200,000 to 250,000 clones, 76% of which are singletons. V lost 0 bases, J lost 3 bases, and 15 bases lay in between. The CDR3 extends over 17 amino acids. Germline CDR1 is MGHRA and CDR2 is YSYEKL. Study-level findings and limits: HLA alleles showed associations with some 15,000 TCR beta sequences in a later analysis, at a 0.05 false discovery rate. Many donors carried some public TCRs, although rarity characterized most TCR sequences. Later analysis identified a missense DCLRE1C variant that was linked to TCR beta V- and J-gene trimming.

This clone was seen a few times. Its cognate antigen is unknown. Sequences were obtained from PBMCs. The rearrangement links TRBV4-1 to TRBJ1-5; D is uncertain. The sequence came from a man between 18 and 29 years old in good health and CMV-seronegative. The CDR3 loop reads CASSQEARGRTNQPQHF. CDR3 DNA: TGCGCCAGCAGCCAAGAGGCCCGTGGCAGAACCAATCAGCCCCAGCATTTT.